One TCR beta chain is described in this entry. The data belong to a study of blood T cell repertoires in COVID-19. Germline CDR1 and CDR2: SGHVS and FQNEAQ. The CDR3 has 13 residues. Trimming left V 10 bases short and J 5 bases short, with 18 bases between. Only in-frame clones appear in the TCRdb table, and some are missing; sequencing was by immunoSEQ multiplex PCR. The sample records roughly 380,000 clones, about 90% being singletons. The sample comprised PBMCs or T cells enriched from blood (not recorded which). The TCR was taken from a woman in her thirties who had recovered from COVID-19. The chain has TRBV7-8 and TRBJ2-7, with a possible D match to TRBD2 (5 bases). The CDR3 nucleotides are TGTGCCACCACCGGGGTCGGGGTCAACGAGCAGTACTTC. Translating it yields CATTGVGVNEQYF.